This TCR beta chain was retrieved from a study of blood T cells in healthy people across ages. The ends lost 2 bases at V and 0 bases at J; junction bases unmatched: 13. Germline CDR1 MNHNS, CDR2 SASEGT. The CDR3 covers 19 residues. Study-wide results and caveats: TCR beta diversity, measured per million T cells, fell in a roughly linear way with age. The study could not conclusively compare naive and antigen-experienced cells, given its unsorted PBMCs. Diversity estimates drawn from one million T cells were deemed underestimates.

A second PCR of about 6 to 12 cycles used a sample-barcoded 5' primer and a J-beta primer mix. Each cDNA was tagged by a template-switch adaptor containing 12 random nucleotides. MiXCR, applied by TCRdb to the 5' RACE reads, yields one record per CDR3 protein. The sample records over 950,000 distinct CDR3 sequences, around two fifths being singletons. Worth noting for this clonotype: Its antigen is unidentified.

The sequencing input was blood. This rearrangement joins TRBV6-1 to TRBJ1-5; 7 nucleotides agree with TRBD1. This TCR came from a man aged 18 to 29 in good health. As DNA, the CDR3 is TGTGCCAGCAGTGAACGCTATCCGGGACAGCAATATAGCAATCAGCCCCAGCATTTT. Amino acid sequence: CASSERYPGQQYSNQPQHF.